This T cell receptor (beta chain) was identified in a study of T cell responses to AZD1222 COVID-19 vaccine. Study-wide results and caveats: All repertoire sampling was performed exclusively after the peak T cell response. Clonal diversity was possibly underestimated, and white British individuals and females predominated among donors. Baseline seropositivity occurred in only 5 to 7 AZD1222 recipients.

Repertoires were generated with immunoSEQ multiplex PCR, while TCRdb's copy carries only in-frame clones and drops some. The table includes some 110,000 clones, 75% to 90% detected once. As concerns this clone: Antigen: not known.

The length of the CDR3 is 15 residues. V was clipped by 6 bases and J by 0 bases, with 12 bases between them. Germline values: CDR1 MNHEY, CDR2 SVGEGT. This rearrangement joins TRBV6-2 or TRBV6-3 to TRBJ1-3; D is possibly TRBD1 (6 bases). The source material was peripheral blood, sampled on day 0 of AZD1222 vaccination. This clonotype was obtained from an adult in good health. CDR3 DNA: TGTGCCAGCAGCACGGGACACAGCTCTGGAAACACCATATATTTT. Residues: CASSTGHSSGNTIYF.